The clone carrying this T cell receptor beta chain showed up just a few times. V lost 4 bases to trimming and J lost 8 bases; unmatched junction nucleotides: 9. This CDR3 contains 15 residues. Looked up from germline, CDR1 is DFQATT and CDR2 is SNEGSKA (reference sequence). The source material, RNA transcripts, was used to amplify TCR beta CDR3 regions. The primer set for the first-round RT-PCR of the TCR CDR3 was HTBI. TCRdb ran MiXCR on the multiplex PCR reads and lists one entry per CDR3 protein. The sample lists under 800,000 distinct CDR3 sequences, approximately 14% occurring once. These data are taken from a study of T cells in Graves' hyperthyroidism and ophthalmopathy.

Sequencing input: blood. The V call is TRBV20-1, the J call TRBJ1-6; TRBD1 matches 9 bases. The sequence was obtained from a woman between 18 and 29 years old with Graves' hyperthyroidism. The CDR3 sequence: CSANKPGQGYSPLHF. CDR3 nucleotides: TGCAGTGCTAACAAACCGGGACAGGGATATTCACCCCTCCACTTT.